This T cell receptor (beta chain) was profiled in a study of Tregs in tolerant kidney transplant recipients. Sequencing used immunoSEQ multiplex PCR; TCRdb keeps in-frame clones, though not all of them. This table holds tens of thousands of clones, around 90% found once. Mixed chimerism was transient after nonmyeloablative marrow transplants from related graft donors. Thawed PBMCs were FACS-sorted into unstimulated CD4+CD25+CD127- regulatory T cells, CD4+CD25- non-regulatory cells, CD4 and CD8 cells. Notes on this clone: Its specificity is not known.

This CDR3 is 13 amino acids long. V dropped 4 bases and J dropped 4; count of bases not matched to a gene: 0. CDR1 and CDR2 (germline): MNHNS, SASEGT. Study results and caveats: Findings come from small patient numbers and require larger validation. Donor-specific Treg expansion exceeded global Treg expansion in tolerant patients, suggesting antigen drive. Expanding Tregs on activated donor B cells appeared to best identify donor-specific TCRbeta clones.

V gene TRBV6-1 combines with J gene TRBJ1-1, with 10 bases matching TRBD1. The sequencing here drew on CD4+ T cells from blood (PBMCs), taken 24 months after the transplant. The sequence derives from a human patient who received a combined kidney and bone marrow transplant. Some T cells may arise from the graft donor. CDR3 amino acids: CASSGDRGTEAFF. The CDR3 DNA reads as TGTGCCAGCAGTGGGGACAGGGGCACTGAAGCTTTCTTT.